Following are 17 T cell receptor beta chains from one sample sequenced in a study of shared clonotypes between healthy human individuals. TCRdb's copy holds only in-frame clones and misses some; the assay was immunoSEQ multiplex PCR. The profile shows 2 million to 2.5 million clones, about 94% of them singletons. Sequencing was done on a sample of naive CD4+ T cells sorted from blood. Subset noted: CD45RA+ positively selected. These receptors were taken from a man aged 18 to 30 in good health.

This clone appeared once. V usage is TRBV20-1 and J usage is TRBJ1-1, with D possibly matching TRBD1 (6 bases). Germline V gene sequence: CDR1 DFQATT, CDR2 SNEGSKA (reference sequence). The CDR3 spans 10 residues. This chain's CDR3 is CSASGTMAFF. Written as DNA, the CDR3 is TGCAGCGCCTCAGGGACAATGGCTTTCTTT.

The gene calls are TRBV5-1 and TRBJ1-4, with TRBD1 matching over 7 bases. Germline V gives CDR1 SGHRS, CDR2 YFSETQ. The CDR3 spans 16 residues. V shed 3 bases, J shed 3 bases, and the junction held 8 bases outside the gene matches. CDR3 protein: CASSSGQQTANEKLFF. CDR3 sequence (DNA): TGCGCCAGCAGCTCGGGACAGCAAACAGCTAATGAAAAACTGTTTTTT.

The chain combines TRBV18 with TRBJ2-6, with TRBD1 matching 7 bases. The CDR3 totals 16 residues. Germline V gene data show CDR1 as KGHSH and CDR2 as LQKENI. Losses at the gene ends were 3 bases for V and 1 base for J; bases not matched to a gene: 3. CDR3 amino acids: CASSPAGGSGANVLTF. The CDR3 region has the DNA TGTGCCAGCTCACCTGCAGGGGGATCTGGGGCCAACGTCCTGACTTTC.

The V and J genes are TRBV15 and TRBJ1-1, with 7 bases aligning to TRBD1. The CDR3 totals 12 residues. With V trimmed by 0 bases and J by 11 bases, 3 bases remained unmatched. The germline V gene has CDR1 LNHNV and CDR2 YYDKDF (reference sequence). CDR3 nucleotide sequence: TGTGCCACCAGCAGAGATGCGGGACAGGCTTTCTTT. It yields the protein CATSRDAGQAFF. Using reference TRBV15 and TRBJ1-1 for the parts outside the CDR3, the full variable domain is DAMVIQNPRYQVTQFGKPVTLSCSQTLNHNVMYWYQQKSSQAPKLLFHYYDKDFNNEADTPDNFQSRRPNTSFCFLDIRSPGLGDTAMYLCATSRDAGQAFFGQGTRLTVV.

With regard to this clone: This sample also contains other DNA sequences that code for the same CDR3. The chain combines TRBV30 with TRBJ1-4; perhaps TRBD1 as D (6 bases). CDR3 length: 13 amino acids. Germline lookup yields CDR1 GTSNPN and CDR2 SVGIG (reference sequence). V was trimmed by 3 bases and J by 5 bases, leaving 10 bases between them. CDR3 sequence reads: CAWSRGANEKLFF. Here the CDR3 DNA reads TGTGCCTGGAGCAGGGGCGCGAATGAAAAACTGTTTTTT.

To note about this clone: At the DNA level, this CDR3 is encoded by other sequences in the same sample as well. V and J are TRBV28 and TRBJ1-5; D unclear. V shed 6 bases and J shed 4 bases, with 13 bases lying between them. Germline CDR1 MDHEN, CDR2 SYDVKM. This CDR3 spans 14 amino acids. The CDR3 bases are TGTGCCAGCAGGGAAGGCGGGTCAAATCAGCCCCAGCATTTT. Translation: CASREGGSNQPQHF.

This clone has a single count. This chain joins TRBV6-1 and TRBJ2-7; 7 nucleotides match TRBD2. The V gene end was trimmed by 0 bases and the J gene end by 1 base; junction bases not matched to a gene: 3. Germline CDR1 reads MNHNS; CDR2 reads SASEGT. The CDR3 has 15 residues. CDR3 DNA sequence: TGTGCCAGCAGTGAAGCGCCGGGGGGTTCCTACGAGCAGTACTTC. Amino acid sequence: CASSEAPGGSYEQYF.

The chain uses TRBV7-2 and TRBJ2-5, with D perhaps matching TRBD2 (5 bases). V lost 1 base and J lost 2, with 11 bases in between. The CDR3 sequence is 15 residues long. The germline CDR1 and CDR2 sequences are SGHTA and FQGNSA. The chain's CDR3 is CASSLGGIRQETQYF. DNA for the CDR3: TGTGCCAGCAGCTTAGGAGGGATTAGACAAGAGACCCAGTACTTC.

For this clone: In the same sample, other DNA sequences code for this CDR3. This chain uses TRBV5-1 with TRBJ1-4; 9 bases agree with TRBD1. The CDR3 has 14 residues. Trimming took 4 bases from V and 5 from J; bases not matched to a gene: 3. CDR1 is SGHRS, CDR2 YFSETQ, per germline. CDR3 loop: CASSPGTGNEKLFF. CDR3 bases: TGCGCCAGCAGCCCCGGGACAGGGAATGAAAAACTGTTTTTT.

The chain recombines TRBV4-1 with TRBJ2-5, with 8 positions matching TRBD2. The CDR3 consists of 15 residues. Trimming at V came to 6 bases and at J to 5 bases, leaving 11 bases not matched to a gene. Germline V CDR1 and CDR2: MGHRA, YSYEKL. In DNA form, the CDR3 reads TGCGCCAGCAGTCTTCCTAACACGGGGGGGGAGACCCAGTACTTC. Protein sequence: CASSLPNTGGETQYF.

This rearrangement joins TRBV6-1 to TRBJ1-6; 10 positions match TRBD1. V trimming: 6 bases; J trimming: 9 bases; junction bases outside the gene matches: 5. Germline CDR1 MNHNS, CDR2 SASEGT. The CDR3 runs 14 residues. CDR3 in amino acids: CASRGTGEGSPLHF. The CDR3 DNA sequence: TGTGCCAGCAGAGGGACAGGGGAGGGTTCACCCCTCCACTTT.

This clone was counted a single time. The V gene is TRBV6-5, the J gene TRBJ2-1, with TRBD1 matching 7 bases. V was pared by 4 bases and J by 7 bases, with 7 bases of the junction left unmatched. Germline values: CDR1 MNHEY, CDR2 SVGAGI. The CDR3 loop spans 14 amino acids. CDR3 DNA sequence: TGTGCCAGCAGTTCCCAGGACAGGAGGAATGAGCAGTTCTTC. Translation: CASSSQDRRNEQFF.

This clone was seen more than once but under ten times. The chain recombines TRBV13 with TRBJ2-5; TRBD1 matches at 9 bases. There are 14 residues in the CDR3. Losses at the gene ends were 5 bases for V and 3 bases for J; bases not matched to a gene: 4. CDR1 is PRHDT and CDR2 is FYEKMQ in the germline V gene (reference sequence). DNA of the CDR3: TGTGCCAGCAGCCGCCGGACAGGGGAAGAGACCCAGTACTTC. Translated, it gives CASSRRTGEETQYF.

The chain uses TRBV10-3 and TRBJ2-2, with a possible D match to TRBD1 (6 bases). Trimming left V 6 bases short and J 0 bases short, with 8 bases between. The CDR3 covers 14 residues. Germline assignment: CDR1 ENHRY and CDR2 SYGVKD. Here the CDR3 reads CAISDRSNTGELFF. CDR3 coding DNA: TGTGCCATCAGCGACAGGTCGAACACCGGGGAGCTGTTTTTT.

Only a few counts were recorded for this clone. The chain has TRBV5-1 and TRBJ1-2; 8 bases are a match to TRBD1. The V segment lost 4 bases and the J segment 8 bases; nucleotides outside the gene matches: 13. Germline V gene data show CDR1 as SGHRS and CDR2 as YFSETQ. The CDR3 has 15 amino acids. The CDR3 loop is CASSRLPGQVDGYTF. The CDR3 coding sequence is TGCGCCAGCAGCCGACTCCCGGGACAGGTAGACGGCTACACCTTC. The full variable domain, rest sourced from reference TRBV5-1 and TRBJ1-2, is KAGVTQTPRYLIKTRGQQVTLSCSPISGHRSVSWYQQTPGQGLQFLFEYFSETQRNKGNFPGRFSGRQFSNSRSEMNVSTLELGDSALYLCASSRLPGQVDGYTFGSGTRLTVV.

V usage is TRBV6-1 and J usage is TRBJ1-2; D call uncertain. This CDR3 comprises 14 residues. V dropped 2 bases and J dropped 4 bases, with 11 bases sitting between them. Per the germline V gene, CDR1 is MNHNS and CDR2 is SASEGT. Written as DNA, the CDR3 is TGTGCCAGCAGTGAACTAAGCAGGACCTATGGCTACACCTTC. Translating it yields CASSELSRTYGYTF.

The V gene is TRBV7-3, the J gene TRBJ2-5, with D perhaps matching TRBD1 or TRBD2 (6 bases each). Looked up from germline, CDR1 is SGHTA and CDR2 is FQGTGA. CDR3 length equals 14 residues. Trimming cost V 5 bases and J 2 bases, with 12 bases left between them. CDR3 residues: CASSPGGKQETQYF. The DNA of the CDR3 is TGTGCCAGCAGCCCCGGGGGCAAGCAAGAGACCCAGTACTTC.